This TCR beta chain emerged from a study of cytomegalovirus exposure and HLA in healthy donors. Germline CDR1 reads ENHRY; CDR2 reads SYGVKD. The CDR3 extends over 15 amino acids. V was shortened by 3 bases and J by 3 bases, with 14 bases between the two germline ends. Primers included in the PCR were 60 Vbeta and 13 Jbeta primers. This table comes from immunoSEQ multiplex PCR, and its TCRdb copy is limited to in-frame clones, with some not included. The table lists around 130,000 clones, around 86% of them singletons. The chain is built from TRBV10-3 and TRBJ2-5; a possible D gene is TRBD1 (6 bases). The clonotype originates from a woman between 35 and 50 years old in good health and CMV-seronegative. Sequenced input: PBMCs. CDR3 DNA: TGTGCCATCAGTGAAAACAGGGCCCCAGAAGAGACCCAGTACTTC. Residues: CAISENRAPEETQYF.